The 24 T cell receptor beta chains below were found in one sample sequenced in a study of blood T cell repertoires in COVID-19. The table came from immunoSEQ multiplex PCR; TCRdb's copy has only in-frame clones and leaves some out. Here the sample spans fewer than 200,000 clones, 82% being singletons. The sample taken for sequencing was peripheral blood. Every receptor here comes from a woman in her sixties or seventies with acute or convalescent COVID-19.

The chain combines TRBV4-3 with TRBJ1-2, with D perhaps matching TRBD1 (5 bases). V was shortened by 0 bases and J by 4 bases, with 15 bases between the two germline ends. CDR3 size: 16 residues. The germline V gene has CDR1 LGHNA and CDR2 YSLEER. The CDR3 spells CASSQDRGNSGYGYTF. The CDR3 nucleotides are TGCGCCAGCAGCCAAGATCGGGGGAATTCGGGCTATGGCTACACCTTC.

This chain uses TRBV28 with TRBJ2-5; 8 bases line up with TRBD2. The CDR3 loop spans 14 amino acids. Germline V gene data show CDR1 as MDHEN and CDR2 as SYDVKM. Germline trimming cut 6 bases from V and 4 bases from J; bases unmatched to any gene: 7. The CDR3 here is CASRPSGPGETQYF. The CDR3 region has the DNA TGTGCCAGCAGACCTAGCGGGCCGGGAGAGACCCAGTACTTC.

The chain couples TRBV7-6 to TRBJ2-2; a possible D gene is TRBD1 (6 bases). The V and J ends lost 4 bases and 4 bases respectively, with 10 bases between them. The germline gives CDR1 SGHVS, CDR2 FNYEAQ. The CDR3 extends over 14 amino acids. In DNA, the CDR3 is TGTGCCAGCAGCTCCCAGGGGTCCACCGGGGAGCTGTTTTTT. It encodes CASSSQGSTGELFF.

V and J are TRBV6-2 or TRBV6-3 and TRBJ1-4; D is undetermined. The CDR3 is made up of 13 amino acids. Trimming left V 4 bases short and J 8 bases short, with 11 bases between. CDR1 is MNHEY, CDR2 SVGEGT, per germline. The chain's CDR3 is CASSSGFMEKLFF. DNA for the CDR3: TGTGCCAGCAGTTCGGGATTCATGGAAAAACTGTTTTTT.

The chain is built from TRBV28 and TRBJ1-4; TRBD1 matches at 9 bases. Germline V gene lookup returns CDR1 MDHEN and CDR2 SYDVKM. The length of the CDR3 is 18 residues. After removal of 5 bases from V and 0 bases from J, the junction contained 10 bases not matched to a gene. Here the CDR3 reads CASSPPGQGYSTNEKLFF. DNA of the CDR3: TGTGCCAGCAGTCCGCCGGGACAGGGTTACTCAACTAATGAAAAACTGTTTTTT.

This CDR3 is CASSVTGTGDEKLFF. The CDR3, as DNA: TGTGCCAGCAGCGTCACCGGGACAGGGGATGAAAAACTGTTTTTT. The rearrangement joins TRBV11-2 to TRBJ1-4; 10 nucleotides match TRBD1. V dropped 5 bases and J dropped 6; count of bases not matched to a gene: 6. CDR3 length equals 15 residues. Germline loops: CDR1 SGHAT, CDR2 FQNNGV. Full variable domain (rest looked up from reference TRBV11-2 and TRBJ1-4): EAGVAQSPRYKIIEKRQSVAFWCNPISGHATLYWYQQILGQGPKLLIQFQNNGVVDDSQLPKDRFSAERLKGVDSTLKIQPAKLEDSAVYLCASSVTGTGDEKLFFGSGTQLSVL.

V gene TRBV11-2 combines with J gene TRBJ2-7; 10 bases map to TRBD1. With 5 bases clipped from V and 4 bases from J, the junction kept 8 bases outside the gene matches. This CDR3 comprises 15 residues. The germline V gene encodes CDR1 SGHAT and CDR2 FQNNGV. The CDR3 nucleotides are TGTGCCAGCAGCCGGGGACAGGGGAACTTTTACGAGCAGTACTTC. Its translation: CASSRGQGNFYEQYF.

The chain employs TRBV6-5 and TRBJ2-7, with 10 bases identical to TRBD1. This CDR3 comprises 14 residues. After removal of 2 bases from V and 4 bases from J, the junction contained 2 bases not matched to a gene. The germline gives CDR1 MNHEY, CDR2 SVGAGI. This CDR3 reads CASSYGTGVYEQYF. The CDR3, as DNA: TGTGCCAGCAGTTACGGGACAGGGGTGTACGAGCAGTACTTC.

V usage is TRBV7-3 and J usage is TRBJ2-1; 7 bases match TRBD2. V shed 4 bases and J 5 bases; nucleotides not matched to a gene: 8. Germline V gene data show CDR1 as SGHTA and CDR2 as FQGTGA. The CDR3 consists of 15 residues. The CDR3 nucleotides are TGTGCCAGCAGCTCATCACGGGGGGAGAACAATGAGCAGTTCTTC. Translating gives CASSSSRGENNEQFF.

The chain couples TRBV7-2 to TRBJ2-5, with D tentatively TRBD1 (5 bases). Trimming took 5 bases from V and 5 from J, leaving 18 bases between them. This CDR3 has 15 amino acids. The germline gives CDR1 SGHTA, CDR2 FQGNSA. The CDR3 loop reads CASSPEGVAVETQYF. The CDR3 nucleotides are TGTGCCAGCAGCCCGGAAGGGGTGGCAGTCGAGACCCAGTACTTC.

The chain uses TRBV2 and TRBJ2-3; 7 bases are a match to TRBD2. Germline CDR1 reads SNHLY; CDR2 reads FYNNEI. The CDR3 consists of 15 residues. V lost 7 bases, J lost 2 bases, and 9 bases stayed unmatched. The CDR3, as DNA: TGTGCCAGCAACTACGACGGGGGGTCCACAGATACGCAGTATTTT. Amino acids: CASNYDGGSTDTQYF.

The chain is built from TRBV9 and TRBJ1-3; D is unclear. V gave up 5 bases and J gave up 3 bases, with 18 bases separating them. The CDR3 extends over 16 amino acids. Germline V gene sequence: CDR1 SGDLS, CDR2 YYNGEE. The CDR3 DNA follows: TGTGCCAGCAGTGAGGCTATCACGGGTGTTGGAAACACCATATATTTT. Amino acid sequence: CASSEAITGVGNTIYF.

The chain links TRBV18 to TRBJ2-1, with D hard to call. CDR3 length: 14 amino acids. Trimming removed 8 bases at V and 7 bases at J, with 18 bases between. Germline V gene data show CDR1 as KGHSH and CDR2 as LQKENI. The CDR3 is CASAVGNSENEQFF. CDR3 in DNA: TGTGCCAGCGCAGTAGGTAACTCGGAGAATGAGCAGTTCTTC.

This chain links TRBV20-1 with TRBJ1-1; D ambiguous. Deletions cut 6 bases from V and 8 bases from J, with 10 bases between. The CDR3 sequence is 10 residues long. The germline gives CDR1 DFQATT, CDR2 SNEGSKA (reference sequence). This chain's CDR3 is CSAASREAFF. The DNA for the CDR3 is TGCAGTGCAGCCTCCAGGGAAGCTTTCTTT.

This clone has a handful of counts. V and J are TRBV10-3 and TRBJ2-1; TRBD1 matches at 8 bases. This CDR3 comprises 13 residues. The germline CDR1 and CDR2 sequences are ENHRY and SYGVKD. V shed 7 bases and J 6 bases; nucleotides not matched to a gene: 5. In DNA, the CDR3 is TGTGCCATCAACCCGGACAGGGCCAATGAGCAGTTCTTC. Encoded protein: CAINPDRANEQFF.

The V and J genes are TRBV7-2 and TRBJ2-3, with 13 bases fitting TRBD2. The length of the CDR3 is 17 residues. Trimming at V came to 3 bases and at J to 5 bases, leaving 8 bases not matched to a gene. Germline V gene sequence: CDR1 SGHTA, CDR2 FQGNSA. As DNA, the CDR3 is TGTGCCAGCAGCTTTGGACTAGCGGGAGTTCTGGGAGATACGCAGTATTTT. Amino acid sequence: CASSFGLAGVLGDTQYF. The full variable domain, in which reference TRBV7-2 and TRBJ2-3 provide the parts outside the CDR3, is GAGVSQSPSNKVTEKGKDVELRCDPISGHTALYWYRQSLGQGLEFLIYFQGNSAPDKSGLPSDRFSAERTGGSVSTLTIQRTQQEDSAVYLCASSFGLAGVLGDTQYFGPGTRLTVL.

The gene calls are TRBV5-1 and TRBJ1-6; D is uncertain. Trimming took 3 bases from V and 0 from J, leaving 16 bases between them. The CDR3 is 18 amino acids. In germline, CDR1 is SGHRS, CDR2 YFSETQ. Here the CDR3 DNA reads TGCGCCAGCAGCTCGGGAGCGGCTTCGAGCTCCTATAATTCACCCCTCCACTTT. Translation gives CASSSGAASSSYNSPLHF.

The rearrangement uses TRBV7-2 and TRBJ2-5; 8 positions agree with TRBD1. CDR1 is SGHTA and CDR2 is FQGNSA in the germline V gene. V shed 4 bases and J 1 base; nucleotides not matched to a gene: 5. This CDR3 comprises 15 residues. The CDR3 sequence is CASSYYGQGQETQYF. As DNA, the CDR3 is TGTGCCAGCAGCTACTACGGACAGGGCCAAGAGACCCAGTACTTC. The whole variable domain, remainder taken from reference TRBV7-2 and TRBJ2-5, is GAGVSQSPSNKVTEKGKDVELRCDPISGHTALYWYRQSLGQGLEFLIYFQGNSAPDKSGLPSDRFSAERTGGSVSTLTIQRTQQEDSAVYLCASSYYGQGQETQYFGPGTRLLVL.

As to this clone: A single base separates this from a much larger clone, so it may be a read error. The chain has TRBV4-1 and TRBJ1-5; no definite D call. Trimming pared 1 base from V and 3 bases from J, leaving 4 bases between. The CDR3 covers 13 residues. From germline, CDR1 is MGHRA and CDR2 YSYEKL. In nucleotides, the CDR3 is TGCGCCAGCAGCCAAGTAATCAATCAGCCCCAGCATTTT. Translating gives CASSQVINQPQHF.

This chain links TRBV10-3 with TRBJ1-2, with 7 bases identical to TRBD1. CDR3 length: 14 residues. In germline, CDR1 is ENHRY, CDR2 SYGVKD. J was trimmed by 4 bases and V by 6 bases; bases with no gene match: 8. CDR3 residues: CAIRWTGGTYGYTF. The CDR3 coding sequence is TGTGCCATCAGATGGACAGGCGGGACCTATGGCTACACCTTC.

The rearrangement uses TRBV2 and TRBJ2-7; D is unresolved. Trimming left V 4 bases short and J 4 bases short, with 14 bases between. Germline V lookup: CDR1 SNHLY, CDR2 FYNNEI. The CDR3 totals 14 residues. The CDR3 DNA follows: TGTGCCAGCAGTGTCCCCGGGTTGAATTACGAGCAGTACTTC. Encoded protein: CASSVPGLNYEQYF.

The rearrangement links TRBV7-2 to TRBJ2-3; TRBD2 agrees at 12 bases. Germline lookup yields CDR1 SGHTA and CDR2 FQGNSA. The CDR3 sequence is 17 residues long. V trimming: 2 bases; J trimming: 5 bases; junction bases outside the gene matches: 8. CDR3 sequence reads: CASSLRASGGAIDTQYF. As DNA, the CDR3 is TGTGCCAGCAGCTTAAGGGCTAGCGGGGGGGCCATAGATACGCAGTATTTT.

The rearrangement links TRBV6-5 to TRBJ1-1; 10 positions match TRBD1. Germline CDR1 reads MNHEY; CDR2 reads SVGAGI. After removal of 0 bases from V and 4 bases from J, the junction contained 5 bases not matched to a gene. The CDR3 consists of 16 residues. The CDR3 coding sequence is TGTGCCAGCAGTTACTCACAGACAGGGGGCGTCACTGAAGCTTTCTTT. Amino acids: CASSYSQTGGVTEAFF.

Here the CDR3 DNA reads TGTGCCAGCAGCTTAAGGGCGGGGGCCGAGACCCAGTACTTC. Amino acid sequence: CASSLRAGAETQYF. The chain combines TRBV5-4 with TRBJ2-5, with D possibly TRBD2 on 7 matching bases. V lost 2 bases, J lost 5 bases, and 13 bases lay in between. Germline CDR1 is SGHNT and CDR2 is YYREEE (reference sequence). The CDR3 covers 14 residues.